The 17 T cell receptor beta chains below were found in one sample sequenced in a study of regulatory T cells in long-lasting Graves disease. The time point here: newly diagnosed GD, antithyroid drugs for less than 3 months. RNA isolated from PBMCs was used to make the TCR library. For TCR beta, libraries came from iRepertoire HTBI primers and Arm-PCR of CDR3 regions. TCRdb fed the multiplex PCR reads into MiXCR, producing one record per CDR3 protein. The table shows hundreds of thousands of distinct CDR3 sequences, with over 15% occurring only once. The data also belong to a second study, concerning T cells in Graves' hyperthyroidism and ophthalmopathy.

The sample was peripheral blood mononuclear cells (PBMCs), taken at new diagnosis, from a patient treated with antithyroid drugs. The receptors were sampled from a man aged 35 to 55 with Graves disease.

This clonotype was recorded many times. The chain employs TRBV3-1 and TRBJ2-7; D ambiguous. Germline V gene data show CDR1 as LGHDT and CDR2 as YNNKEL (reference sequence). This CDR3 region has 15 residues. V gave up 1 base and J gave up 0 bases, with 10 bases separating them. CDR3 nucleotides: TGTGCCAGCAGCCAAGCCTGGGGTAGCTCCTACGAGCAGTACTTC. Protein sequence: CASSQAWGSSYEQYF.

This clonotype occurred many times. V gene TRBV10-3 combines with J gene TRBJ1-2, with TRBD1 matching over 7 bases. Germline lookup yields CDR1 ENHRY and CDR2 SYGVKD. The CDR3 contains 14 residues. The V gene end was trimmed by 2 bases and the J gene end by 8 bases; junction bases not matched to a gene: 8. For the CDR3, the DNA is TGTGCCATCAGTGAGACCCGGACAGGCGGGGGCTACACCTTC. Protein product: CAISETRTGGGYTF.

In this sample, this clonotype turned up many times. The rearrangement joins TRBV4-2 to TRBJ1-5; the match to TRBD1 covers 9 bases. V lost 3 bases to trimming and J lost 6 bases; unmatched junction nucleotides: 6. Germline loops: CDR1 LGHNA, CDR2 YNFKEQ. This CDR3 has 15 residues. CDR3 bases: TGTGCCAGCAGCCAGACAGGGGGAAGGGGTCAGCCCCAGCATTTT. Its protein product is CASSQTGGRGQPQHF.

This clonotype showed up many times. The rearrangement links TRBV7-2 to TRBJ2-5; D is unclear. The CDR3 spans 14 residues. The V gene's germline CDR1 is SGHTA and CDR2 FQGNSA. V lost 0 bases to trimming and J lost 5 bases, with 10 bases between them. CDR3 sequence (DNA): TGTGCCAGCAGCTTAGCGTCACGGGTGGAGACCCAGTACTTC. Protein: CASSLASRVETQYF.

This clonotype was observed many times. As DNA, the CDR3 is TGCGCCAGCAGCTCCGGGTCAGCCGGAACCGGGGAGCTGTTTTTT. It specifies CASSSGSAGTGELFF. V and J are TRBV5-1 and TRBJ2-2; unclear D gene. The germline V and J ends were trimmed by 3 bases and 5 bases, with 14 bases remaining between them. This CDR3 is built from 15 residues. Germline V gene data show CDR1 as SGHRS and CDR2 as YFSETQ.

This clonotype has a count of ten or more. The gene calls are TRBV2 and TRBJ1-3, with 7 bases fitting TRBD1. The V segment lost 5 bases and the J segment 0 bases; nucleotides outside the gene matches: 10. This CDR3 has 17 amino acids. CDR1 and CDR2 from the germline V gene are SNHLY and FYNNEI. The CDR3 is CASSPRQGLFSGNTIYF. DNA for the CDR3: TGTGCCAGCAGTCCACGACAGGGACTCTTCTCTGGAAACACCATATATTTT. Full variable domain (remainder filled in from reference TRBV2 and TRBJ1-3): EPEVTQTPSHQVTQMGQEVILRCVPISNHLYFYWYRQILGQKVEFLVSFYNNEISEKSEIFDDQFSVERPDGSNFTLKIRSTKLEDSAMYFCASSPRQGLFSGNTIYFGEGSWLTVV.

This clonotype has at least ten counts. This rearrangement joins TRBV20-1 to TRBJ2-4; possibly TRBD1 for D (6 bases). Germline CDR1 DFQATT, CDR2 SNEGSKA (reference sequence). The V gene lost 0 bases and the J gene lost 4 bases, with 10 bases spanning the gap. This CDR3 has 14 residues. CDR3 sequence (DNA): TGCAGTGCTAGAGATCTGAGGGGGAAAAACATTCAGTACTTC. Translating it yields CSARDLRGKNIQYF.

This clonotype has only a few counts. The chain uses TRBV24-1 and TRBJ2-1; possible D gene TRBD1, 5 bases. From germline, CDR1 is KGHDR and CDR2 SFDVKD. The CDR3 runs 13 residues. V dropped 9 bases and J dropped 8 bases, with 16 bases sitting between them. The CDR3 loop reads CATGDQGFDEQFF. The CDR3 bases are TGTGCCACCGGCGACCAGGGTTTCGATGAGCAGTTCTTC.

As to this clonotype: A clone one base away is much larger, so this may be a read error. The chain has TRBV12-5 and TRBJ1-1; perhaps TRBD1 as D (5 bases). Germline V gives CDR1 LGHNT, CDR2 FRNRAP. Trimming removed 3 bases at V and 1 base at J, with 9 bases between. The CDR3 contains 14 residues. The CDR3 DNA reads as TGTGCTAGTGGTTTCGGGACCCCGAACACTGAAGCTTTCTTT. Encoded protein: CASGFGTPNTEAFF.

This clonotype was detected ten times or more. V usage is TRBV5-1 and J usage is TRBJ2-7; 8 nucleotides match TRBD1. The CDR3 has 13 residues. The trim removed 3 bases at V and 5 bases at J, leaving 4 bases unmatched. Germline CDR1 SGHRS, CDR2 YFSETQ. Here the CDR3 DNA reads TGCGCCAGCAGCTCCCCGGACAGGGACGAGCAGTACTTC. Residues: CASSSPDRDEQYF.

A word on this clonotype: With a much larger clone just one base away, this may be a read error. The chain uses TRBV2 and TRBJ2-7; no firm D call. CDR3 length: 14 residues. Per germline, CDR1 SNHLY and CDR2 FYNNEI. The DNA for the CDR3 is TGTGCCAGCAGTGACACAAACGTACCTTACGTGCAGTACTTC. Translation gives CASSDTNVPYVQYF.

This chain connects TRBV11-1 to TRBJ1-6; 7 bases line up with TRBD1. The CDR3 consists of 15 residues. Germline loops: CDR1 SGHAT, CDR2 FQDESV (reference sequence). The V gene end was trimmed by 5 bases and the J gene end by 5 bases; junction bases not matched to a gene: 6. As DNA, the CDR3 is TGTGCCAGCAGCCCGACCGGGACAGATAATTCACCCCTCCACTTT. Residues: CASSPTGTDNSPLHF.

This clonotype has a count of ten or more. The chain links TRBV11-1 to TRBJ2-7, with TRBD1 identical over 10 bases. From germline, CDR1 is SGHAT and CDR2 FQDESV (reference sequence). The CDR3 extends over 15 amino acids. V lost 5 bases and J lost 0; bases outside the gene matches: 4. CDR3 amino acids: CASSKGDRGSYEQYF. The CDR3 DNA is TGTGCCAGCAGCAAAGGGGACAGGGGCTCCTACGAGCAGTACTTC. Variable domain in full (rest from reference TRBV11-1 and TRBJ2-7): EAEVAQSPRYKITEKSQAVAFWCDPISGHATLYWYRQILGQGPELLVQFQDESVVDDSQLPKDRFSAERLKGVDSTLKIQPAELGDSAMYLCASSKGDRGSYEQYFGPGTRLTVT.

This chain joins TRBV7-3 and TRBJ1-4, with D perhaps matching TRBD1 (5 bases). This CDR3 region has 15 residues. Germline CDR1 is SGHTA and CDR2 is FQGTGA. V lost 1 base, J lost 7 bases, and 13 bases lay in between. This chain's CDR3 is CASSLRGGQGEKLFF. Here the CDR3 DNA reads TGTGCCAGCAGCTTAAGGGGCGGGCAGGGTGAAAAACTGTTTTTT.

This clonotype was recorded at least ten times. This rearrangement joins TRBV2 to TRBJ1-2; 12 bases align to TRBD1. The CDR3 extends over 16 amino acids. V was pared by 7 bases and J by 4 bases, with 10 bases of the junction left unmatched. Germline V gene lookup returns CDR1 SNHLY and CDR2 FYNNEI. The CDR3 bases are TGTGCCAGCATCCCTCGGGGGACAGGGGGCGTCTATGGCTACACCTTC. Its protein is CASIPRGTGGVYGYTF.

This clonotype was counted a few times. This sequence joins TRBV9 and TRBJ2-2; D may correspond to TRBD1 or TRBD2 (5 bases each). CDR1 is SGDLS, CDR2 YYNGEE, per germline. This CDR3 is built from 17 residues. V lost 0 bases and J lost 0, with 12 bases in between. In DNA, the CDR3 is TGTGCCAGCAGCGTAGCGGGGCACTCGACGAACACCGGGGAGCTGTTTTTT. Amino acid sequence: CASSVAGHSTNTGELFF.

This clonotype appeared many times. V is TRBV5-1 and J is TRBJ1-1, with D possibly TRBD1 on 6 matching bases. This CDR3 is 15 amino acids long. V was cut by 4 bases and J by 0 bases, with 13 bases left in between. Germline V gene data show CDR1 as SGHRS and CDR2 as YFSETQ. CDR3 nucleotides: TGCGCCAGCAGCACCGGGGGGGGCGTGAACACTGAAGCTTTCTTT. Protein product: CASSTGGGVNTEAFF. The full variable domain, with the rest looked up from reference TRBV5-1 and TRBJ1-1, is KAGVTQTPRYLIKTRGQQVTLSCSPISGHRSVSWYQQTPGQGLQFLFEYFSETQRNKGNFPGRFSGRQFSNSRSEMNVSTLELGDSALYLCASSTGGGVNTEAFFGQGTRLTVV.